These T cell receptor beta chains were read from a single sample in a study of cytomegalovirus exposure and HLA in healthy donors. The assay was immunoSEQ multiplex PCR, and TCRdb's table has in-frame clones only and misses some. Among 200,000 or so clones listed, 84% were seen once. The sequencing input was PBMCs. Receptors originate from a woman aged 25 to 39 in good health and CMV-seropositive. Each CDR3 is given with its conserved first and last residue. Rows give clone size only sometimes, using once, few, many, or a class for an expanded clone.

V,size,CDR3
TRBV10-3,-,CAISDRGRDTYNEQFF
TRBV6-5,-,CASTGDMRRETQYF
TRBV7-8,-,CASSQDRASSDEQFF
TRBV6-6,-,CATGTSGRYEQYF
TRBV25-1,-,CASSERGSGEYNEQFF
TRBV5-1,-,CASTQGANTGELFF
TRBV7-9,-,CASSFTLGVAHNEQFF
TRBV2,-,CASSGQGAQNEQFF
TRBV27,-,CASSLRMRFPGIIGQPQHF
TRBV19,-,CASSMRVPNSYTF
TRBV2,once,CASRVNRGTNEKLFF
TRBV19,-,CASNSQGMNTEAFF
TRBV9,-,CASSRTAAGEGTDTQYF
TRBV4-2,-,CASSQAPEDTEAFF
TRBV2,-,CASSDGRGARNQPQHF
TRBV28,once,CASSSPITEAFF
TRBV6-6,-,CASSFLNQPQHF
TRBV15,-,CATSRDLGSGANVLTF
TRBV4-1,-,CASSQEDGGQGANEQFF
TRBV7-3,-,CASSLAGSSYNEQFF
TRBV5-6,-,CASRRLAHEQYF